This record looks at one T cell receptor (beta chain) sequence and its context. What it binds is not known. This CDR3 is also generated by other DNA sequences in the sample. All of the isolated RNA was reverse transcribed, so expressed TCRB transcripts were sequenced. The assay was immunoSEQ multiplex PCR, and TCRdb's table has in-frame clones only and misses some. The sample includes a few hundred thousand clones, over 8.5% seen only once; the top ten take about 0.63%. CD45RO/CCR7/CD25/CD127/CD95/CD27 staining was used to isolate CD4+ naive, central memory, regulatory and stem cell-like memory cells by sorting. This record comes from a study of beta chain features in type 1 diabetes. Study-level information: Regarding age, gender and cell yields, patients proved similar to healthy donors. Findings and caveats of the study: It was possible that PCR favored shorter templates, equally so in patients and controls. Patients' naive, central memory and Treg TCRB repertoires seemed closer to one another than those of healthy donors. Moderate but significant shortening of TCRB CDR3s was recorded in all four CD4+ subsets from Type 1 diabetes patients.

The V gene lost 0 bases and the J gene lost 14 bases, with 11 bases spanning the gap. Germline CDR1 is DFQATT and CDR2 is SNEGSKA (reference sequence). The CDR3 extends over 11 amino acids. The sequencing input was central memory CD4+ T cells from blood. The receptor was derived from a man aged 30 to 39 with type 1 diabetes. The genes are TRBV20-1 and TRBJ2-1, with no clear D. This chain's CDR3 is CSARDGPPEFF. In nucleotides, the CDR3 is TGCAGTGCTAGAGATGGGCCTCCCGAGTTCTTC.